This paragraph reports one T cell receptor beta chain. Its specificity is not known. V was pared by 6 bases and J by 10 bases, with 19 bases between. Germline V gene lookup returns CDR1 DFQATT and CDR2 SNEGSKA (reference sequence). The CDR3 runs to 13 residues. The sample, about 10 milliliters of peripheral blood, was drawn from each donor. This sample was included in a study of blood T cells in healthy people across ages. Study at large: Every two T cells gave about one barcoded beta molecule via template switching.

For the second PCR, which ran for roughly 7 to 11 cycles, a sample-barcoded 5' primer and a J-beta primer mix were used. TCRdb re-called the 5' RACE reads through MiXCR, storing one row per CDR3 protein. The profile shows about 400,000 distinct CDR3 sequences, approximately 52% of them singletons. Study-level points and caveats: Long-lived donors exceeded aged donors in naive CD4+ cells and diversity.

Specimen: blood. V gene TRBV20-1 combines with J gene TRBJ2-1, with D possibly being TRBD2 (5 bases). The sequence derives from a man in his 60s in good health. The DNA for the CDR3 is TGCAGTGCCACAACTAGACCGGTAATGGAGCAGTTCTTC. Translation gives CSATTRPVMEQFF.